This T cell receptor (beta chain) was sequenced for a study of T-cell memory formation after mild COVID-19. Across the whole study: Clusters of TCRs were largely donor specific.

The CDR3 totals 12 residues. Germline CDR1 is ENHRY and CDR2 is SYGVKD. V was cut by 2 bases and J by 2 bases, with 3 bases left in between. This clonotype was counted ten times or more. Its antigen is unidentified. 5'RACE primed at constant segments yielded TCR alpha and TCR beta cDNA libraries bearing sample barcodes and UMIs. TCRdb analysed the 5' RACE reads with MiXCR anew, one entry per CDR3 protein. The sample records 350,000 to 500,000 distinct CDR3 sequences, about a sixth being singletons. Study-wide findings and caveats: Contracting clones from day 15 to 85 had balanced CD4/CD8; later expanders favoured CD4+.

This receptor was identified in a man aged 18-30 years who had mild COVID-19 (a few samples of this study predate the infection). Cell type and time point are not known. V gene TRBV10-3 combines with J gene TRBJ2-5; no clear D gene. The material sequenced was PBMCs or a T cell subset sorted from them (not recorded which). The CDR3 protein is CAISEQQETQYF. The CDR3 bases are TGTGCCATCAGTGAGCAACAAGAGACCCAGTACTTC.